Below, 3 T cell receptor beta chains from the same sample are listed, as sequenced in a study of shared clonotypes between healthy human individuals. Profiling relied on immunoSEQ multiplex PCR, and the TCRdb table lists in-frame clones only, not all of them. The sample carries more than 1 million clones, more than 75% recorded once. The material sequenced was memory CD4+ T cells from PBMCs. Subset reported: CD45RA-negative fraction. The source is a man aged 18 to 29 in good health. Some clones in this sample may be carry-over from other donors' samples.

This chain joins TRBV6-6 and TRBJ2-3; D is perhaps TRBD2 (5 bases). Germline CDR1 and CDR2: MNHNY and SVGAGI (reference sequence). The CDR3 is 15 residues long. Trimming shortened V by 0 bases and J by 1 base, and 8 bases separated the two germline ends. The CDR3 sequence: CASSYSERRTDTQYF. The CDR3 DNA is TGTGCCAGCAGTTACTCGGAGCGGCGCACAGATACGCAGTATTTT.

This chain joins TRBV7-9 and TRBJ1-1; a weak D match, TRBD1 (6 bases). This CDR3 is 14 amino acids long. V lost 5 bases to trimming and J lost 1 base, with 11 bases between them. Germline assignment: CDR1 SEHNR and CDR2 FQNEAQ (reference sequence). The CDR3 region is CASSLQGKNTEAFF. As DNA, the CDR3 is TGTGCCAGCAGCCTCCAGGGGAAGAACACTGAAGCTTTCTTT.

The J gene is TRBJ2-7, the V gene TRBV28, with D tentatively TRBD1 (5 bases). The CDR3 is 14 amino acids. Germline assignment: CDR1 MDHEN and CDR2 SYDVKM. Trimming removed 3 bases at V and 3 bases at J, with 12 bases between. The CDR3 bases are TGTGCCAGCAGTTTGTGGCAGGGTAACTACGAGCAGTACTTC. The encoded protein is CASSLWQGNYEQYF.